This T cell receptor (beta chain) derives from a study of blood T cell repertoires in COVID-19. This table comes from immunoSEQ multiplex PCR, and its TCRdb copy is limited to in-frame clones, with some not included. The sample has 250,000 to 350,000 clones; around 90% are singletons. V gave up 4 bases and J gave up 6 bases, with 18 bases separating them. The V gene's germline CDR1 is GTSNPN and CDR2 SVGIG (reference sequence). CDR3 length: 14 residues. The specimen was peripheral blood. This chain uses TRBV30 with TRBJ1-2; no clear D gene. This clonotype originated in a woman aged 25 to 39 with COVID-19, enrolled during active disease. The CDR3 bases are TGTGCCTGGACCCCCCTTCGATCGGGAAATGGCTACACCTTC. As protein: CAWTPLRSGNGYTF.